This TCR beta chain stems from a study of blood T cell repertoires in COVID-19. For the study at large: In each case, the material was cDNA or gDNA derived from T cells, B-cell-depleted T cells, or PBMCs.

Per the original data handling: Reference gene primers were amplified, and this amplification served to estimate nucleated cell counts. Data came from immunoSEQ multiplex PCR; TCRdb stores just in-frame clones and leaves some out. V, J and clone size were drawn from that table, and D and trimming were deduced from the DNA. The table records around 150,000 clones, around 74% of them present only once. CDR1 and CDR2 from the germline V gene are SGHTA and FQGNSA. The CDR3 has 18 amino acids. V was cut by 2 bases and J by 5 bases, with 22 bases left in between. The sample consisted of peripheral blood. This sequence originates from a man aged 65 to 85 with acute or convalescent COVID-19. The chain combines TRBV7-2 with TRBJ2-1, with D tentatively TRBD2 (6 bases). The CDR3 nucleotides are TGTGCCAGCAGCTTAACCCCCCCTAGCGAATATGCGAACAATGAGCAGTTCTTC. Translated: CASSLTPPSEYANNEQFF.